The clone carrying this TCR beta chain was counted a single time. Its specificity is not known. Only in-frame clones appear in the TCRdb table, and some are missing; sequencing was by immunoSEQ multiplex PCR. The data show about 300,000 clones, roughly 90% seen once. These data originate in a study of cytomegalovirus exposure and HLA in healthy donors. About the study: Later analysis reported that the roughly 120 validation repertoires shared the platform of the roughly 710 first-cohort repertoires. Study conclusions and caveats: Rarity marked most TCR sequences, yet some public TCRs occurred in many donors.

The germline V gene encodes CDR1 SGHRS and CDR2 YFSETQ. Trimming removed 5 bases from V and 2 bases from J; junction bases left unmatched: 4. This CDR3 spans 15 amino acids. The TCR originated in a woman between 18 and 30 years old in good health and CMV-seronegative. The chain is built from TRBV5-1 and TRBJ2-7, with 13 bases aligning to TRBD2. Input material: PBMCs. The CDR3 protein is CASRSGLAGTYEQYF. In DNA form, the CDR3 reads TGCGCCAGCAGATCGGGACTAGCGGGAACCTACGAGCAGTACTTC.